This T cell receptor (beta chain) derives from a study of read filtering for tumor transcriptome and immune sequencing. The CDR3 is made up of 12 amino acids. V dropped 7 bases and J dropped 4 bases, with 5 bases sitting between them. Germline lookup yields CDR1 MNHEY and CDR2 SVGAGI. This clonotype was seen at least ten times. This library used roughly 400 ng RNA and molecular barcoded adaptors spanning alpha/delta and beta/gamma chains. TCRdb called the reads again in MiXCR, with one record for every CDR3 protein. The sample consists of about 58,000 distinct CDR3 sequences, more than 9% of them appearing once.

Source material: a population of CD138-negative cells sorted from bone marrow. The clonotype originates from a donor at least 40 years old with multiple myeloma. The chain employs TRBV6-5 and TRBJ1-6; D gene unclear. DNA of the CDR3: TGTGCCAGCACCCAGTATAATTCACCCCTCCACTTT. Its translation is CASTQYNSPLHF.